The 6 T cell receptor beta chains reported below all come from one sample, sequenced in a study of CD8+CD57+ T cells in acquired aplastic anemia. Before being chosen for sequencing, patients had shown CD8+CD57+ cell expansion by flow cytometry. Genomic DNA templated the TCR beta VDJ and CDR3 profiling. TCRdb reprocessed the reads via MiXCR and lists one record per CDR3 protein. The sample lists 150,000 to 200,000 distinct CDR3 sequences; less than 60% were seen once. Sequencing was done on a sample of sorted CD4+, CD8+, or CD8+CD57+ T cells (not recorded which) from PBMCs. The origin of the receptors is a human donor with aplastic anemia.

Points on this clonotype: A much more abundant neighbour one base away suggests this may be a read error. J is TRBJ2-5 and V is TRBV5-1, with a weak D call TRBD1 (6 bases). Looked up from germline, CDR1 is SGHRS and CDR2 is YFSETQ. This CDR3 is 14 amino acids long. With 3 bases removed from V and 2 bases from J, the gap between germline ends came to 11 bases. The CDR3 region is CASSYRDIQETQYF. Here the CDR3 DNA reads TGCGCCAGCAGCTACCGGGACATACAAGAGACCCAGTACTTC.

CDR3 residues: CANILGNTIYF. CDR3 in DNA: TGTGCCAACATCCTTGGAAACACCATATATTTT. The chain recombines TRBV2 with TRBJ1-3; no firm D call. Germline V lookup: CDR1 SNHLY, CDR2 FYNNEI. The germline V and J ends were trimmed by 10 bases and 3 bases, with 7 bases remaining between them. The CDR3 is made up of 11 amino acids.

This clonotype came up a few times. This rearrangement joins TRBV7-9 to TRBJ1-1; D is ambiguous. This CDR3 has 13 amino acids. Trimming removed 5 bases from V and 0 bases from J, with 7 bases in between. The V gene's germline CDR1 is SEHNR and CDR2 FQNEAQ (reference sequence). CDR3 residues: CASSLRLNTEAFF. The CDR3 DNA reads as TGTGCCAGCAGCCTAAGGTTGAACACTGAAGCTTTCTTT.

This clonotype was recorded many times. The CDR3 loop is CASSSVNTEAFF. The CDR3 DNA reads as TGTGCCAGCAGTTCGGTGAACACTGAAGCTTTCTTT. J is TRBJ1-1 and V is TRBV6-5; D is unclear. Germline CDR1 reads MNHEY; CDR2 reads SVGAGI. The V gene lost 4 bases and the J gene lost 0 bases, with 3 bases spanning the gap. CDR3 length equals 12 residues.

CDR3 sequence: CASSSSGGNEQFF. CDR3 DNA: TGTGCCAGCAGCTCTAGCGGGGGCAATGAGCAGTTCTTC. This chain joins TRBV7-9 and TRBJ2-1, with 10 bases aligning to TRBD2. Germline lookup yields CDR1 SEHNR and CDR2 FQNEAQ (reference sequence). The J segment lost 6 bases and the V segment lost 4 bases, leaving 0 bases of the junction unmatched. This CDR3 spans 13 amino acids.

This clonotype was recorded once. This sequence joins TRBV5-6 and TRBJ2-3; tentatively, D is TRBD2 (7 bases). Germline V gene lookup returns CDR1 SGHDT and CDR2 YYEEEE. The V end was cut by 5 bases, the J end by 3 bases, with 10 bases between. CDR3 length: 13 residues. CDR3 sequence (DNA): TGTGCCAGCAGTGAGGGGGGGACAGATACGCAGTATTTT. It encodes CASSEGGTDTQYF.